Detailed here is one T cell receptor beta chain. Patients from Seattle were sampled longitudinally, starting during active infection. From germline, CDR1 is MNHNS and CDR2 SASEGT. The CDR3 spans 15 residues. Trimming removed 1 base from V and 8 bases from J; junction bases left unmatched: 2. This sample was included in a study of blood T cell repertoires in COVID-19. Study details: Samples came from the United States, Italy and Spain, spanning acute and convalescent COVID-19. PBMCs, B-cell-depleted T cells, or T cells were the source of the cDNA or gDNA that made up the material.

In the original analysis: Reference gene primer amplification in the assay estimated nucleated cell counts. Data came from immunoSEQ multiplex PCR; TCRdb stores just in-frame clones and leaves some out. The DNA gave D and trimming, while V, J and clone size come from that table. The sample has about 130,000 clones; about four fifths are singletons. The sample consisted of peripheral blood. This chain links TRBV6-1 with TRBJ2-1, with 13 bases identical to TRBD2. The sequence was obtained from a man younger than 40 with COVID-19, enrolled during active disease. CDR3 nucleotide sequence: TGTGCCAGCAGTGAAGGGACTAGCGGGAGTGATGAGCAGTTCTTC. Translating it yields CASSEGTSGSDEQFF.